This note documents a single T cell receptor beta chain sequence. Its antigen is still unknown. Using immunoSEQ multiplex PCR, the repertoire was profiled, and TCRdb retains in-frame clones only, with some absent. The data contain some 10,000 clones, 60% to 70% of them singletons. This entry is derived from a study of tissue T cells after allogeneic stem cell transplantation. Findings of the study overall: Anatomically similar tissues had similar TCR repertoires within each patient.

Germline CDR1 MGHRA, CDR2 YSYEKL. V lost 0 bases to trimming and J lost 10 bases, with 15 bases between them. The CDR3 extends over 15 amino acids. The chain links TRBV4-1 to TRBJ2-2, with TRBD1 as a possible D gene (8 bases). The input for sequencing was tissue from the stomach, taken at autopsy. The sequence derives from a male donor at least 60 years old with lung cancer. The CDR3 coding sequence is TGCGCCAGCAGCCAAGAGAACAGGGGGGGGGAGGAGCTGTTTTTT. Its protein product is CASSQENRGGEELFF.